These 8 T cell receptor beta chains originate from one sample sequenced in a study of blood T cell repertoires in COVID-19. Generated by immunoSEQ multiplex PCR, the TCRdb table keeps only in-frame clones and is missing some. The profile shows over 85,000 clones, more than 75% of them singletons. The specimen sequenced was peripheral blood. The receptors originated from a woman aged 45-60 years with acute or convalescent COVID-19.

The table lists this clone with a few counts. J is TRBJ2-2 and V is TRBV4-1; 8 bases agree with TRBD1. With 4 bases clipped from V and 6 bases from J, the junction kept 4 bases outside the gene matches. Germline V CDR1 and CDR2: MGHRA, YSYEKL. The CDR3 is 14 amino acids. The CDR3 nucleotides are TGCGCCAGCAGCCGCGACAGGGGCCCCGGGGAGCTGTTTTTT. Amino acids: CASSRDRGPGELFF.

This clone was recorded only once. CDR3 sequence reads: CAWIQGENTEAFF. CDR3 sequence (DNA): TGTGCCTGGATACAGGGGGAGAACACTGAAGCTTTCTTT. The chain employs TRBV30 and TRBJ1-1; 8 nucleotides line up with TRBD1. The junction had 2 bases not matched to a gene; V was cut back by 4 bases and J by 1 base. Germline V gene lookup returns CDR1 GTSNPN and CDR2 SVGIG (reference sequence). This CDR3 spans 13 amino acids.

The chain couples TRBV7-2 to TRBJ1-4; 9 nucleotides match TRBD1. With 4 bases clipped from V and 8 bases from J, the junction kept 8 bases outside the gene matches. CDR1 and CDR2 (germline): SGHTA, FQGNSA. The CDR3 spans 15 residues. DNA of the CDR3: TGTGCCAGCAGCTCCGACAGGGGGAGTGGGGAAAAACTGTTTTTT. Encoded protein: CASSSDRGSGEKLFF. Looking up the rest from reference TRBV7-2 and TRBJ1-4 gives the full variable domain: GAGVSQSPSNKVTEKGKDVELRCDPISGHTALYWYRQSLGQGLEFLIYFQGNSAPDKSGLPSDRFSAERTGGSVSTLTIQRTQQEDSAVYLCASSSDRGSGEKLFFGSGTQLSVL.

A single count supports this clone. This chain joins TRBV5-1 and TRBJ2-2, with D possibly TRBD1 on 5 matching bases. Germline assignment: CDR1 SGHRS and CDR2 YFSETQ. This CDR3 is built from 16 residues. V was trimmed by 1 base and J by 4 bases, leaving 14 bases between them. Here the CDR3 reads CASSLNPGIFTGELFF. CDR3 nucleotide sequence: TGCGCCAGCAGCTTGAACCCAGGGATTTTCACCGGGGAGCTGTTTTTT.

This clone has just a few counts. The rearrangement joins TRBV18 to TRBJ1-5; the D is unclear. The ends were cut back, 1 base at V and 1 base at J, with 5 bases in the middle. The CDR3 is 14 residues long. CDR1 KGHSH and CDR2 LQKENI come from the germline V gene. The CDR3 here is CASSPLQSNQPQHF. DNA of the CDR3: TGTGCCAGCTCACCACTCCAGAGCAATCAGCCCCAGCATTTT.

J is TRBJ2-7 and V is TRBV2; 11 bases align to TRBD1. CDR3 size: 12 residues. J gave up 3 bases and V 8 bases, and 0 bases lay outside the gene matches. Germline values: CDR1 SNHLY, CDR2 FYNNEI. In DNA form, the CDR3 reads TGTGCCAGCGGGACAGGGGGCTACGAGCAGTACTTC. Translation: CASGTGGYEQYF.

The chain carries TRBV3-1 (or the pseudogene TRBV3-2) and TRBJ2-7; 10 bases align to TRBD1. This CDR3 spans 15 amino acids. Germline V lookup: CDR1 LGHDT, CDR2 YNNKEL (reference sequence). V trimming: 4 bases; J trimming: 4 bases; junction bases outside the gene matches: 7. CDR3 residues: CASSPLRDRGYEQYF. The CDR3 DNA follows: TGTGCCAGCAGCCCCCTCCGGGACAGGGGATACGAGCAGTACTTC.

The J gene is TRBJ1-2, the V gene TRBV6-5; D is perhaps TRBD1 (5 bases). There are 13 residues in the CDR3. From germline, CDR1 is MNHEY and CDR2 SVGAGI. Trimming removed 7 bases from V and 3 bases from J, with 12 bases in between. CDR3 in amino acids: CASTRGADYGYTF. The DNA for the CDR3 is TGTGCCAGCACCCGTGGGGCCGACTATGGCTACACCTTC.